These 14 T cell receptor beta chains were all obtained from the same sample, sequenced in a study of lymphopenia after photon versus proton radiotherapy. TCRdb's table, derived via immunoSEQ multiplex PCR, lists solely in-frame clones and lacks some. The table includes 55,000 to 70,000 clones, around 86% detected once. This sample comprised peripheral blood, obtained from a patient treated with proton-based radiotherapy. The receptors shown here come from a man of 80 years or more with esophageal cancer.

The chain joins TRBV6-5 to TRBJ1-1; D gene ambiguous. Per germline, CDR1 MNHEY and CDR2 SVGAGI. CDR3 length: 15 residues. Trimming took off 5 bases at V and 0 bases at J, with 13 bases between the two ends. CDR3 in DNA: TGTGCCAGCAGTGCTCTGGAACAGTTGAACACTGAAGCTTTCTTT. Its translation is CASSALEQLNTEAFF.

V is TRBV5-1 and J is TRBJ2-1; possible D gene TRBD1, 6 bases. The CDR3 extends over 14 amino acids. CDR1 is SGHRS, CDR2 YFSETQ, per germline. V was pared by 4 bases and J by 2 bases, with 10 bases between. CDR3 DNA: TGCGCCAGCAGCGGGACACTTACCTACAATGAGCAGTTCTTC. It is translated as CASSGTLTYNEQFF.

The chain links TRBV9 to TRBJ2-1; D ambiguous. This CDR3 has 13 residues. Germline assignment: CDR1 SGDLS and CDR2 YYNGEE. Trimming took 1 base from V and 7 from J, leaving 9 bases between them. The CDR3 loop is CASSVHLENEQFF. DNA for the CDR3: TGTGCCAGCAGCGTACATTTAGAGAATGAGCAGTTCTTC.

This clone was recorded only once. The V gene is TRBV7-3, the J gene TRBJ1-1; no clear D gene. The CDR3 sequence is 13 residues long. The V end lost 2 bases, the J end lost 4 bases, and 8 bases lay between the germline ends. Germline loops: CDR1 SGHTA, CDR2 FQGTGA. DNA of the CDR3: TGTGCCAGCAGCTTATACCCTAGCACTGAAGCTTTCTTT. Translated, it gives CASSLYPSTEAFF.

The chain is built from TRBV18 and TRBJ1-2, with D maybe TRBD1 (6 bases). CDR1 and CDR2 from the germline V gene are KGHSH and LQKENI. The CDR3 is made up of 17 amino acids. V was clipped by 1 base and J by 3 bases, with 18 bases between them. The CDR3 protein is CASSPQGQTSLYYGYTF. The CDR3 DNA reads as TGTGCCAGCTCACCACAAGGACAGACGAGCCTATACTATGGCTACACCTTC.

The chain employs TRBV4-1 and TRBJ1-2, with no clear D. Germline CDR1 MGHRA, CDR2 YSYEKL. The germline V and J ends were trimmed by 5 bases and 2 bases, with 21 bases remaining between them. There are 17 residues in the CDR3. The CDR3 DNA sequence: TGCGCCAGCAGCACCATTTCCCCGTATCGGGGAAACTATGGCTACACCTTC. Translated: CASSTISPYRGNYGYTF.

This chain uses TRBV11-3 with TRBJ2-7, with TRBD1 as a possible D gene (7 bases). V lost 1 base and J lost 3, with 13 bases in between. The CDR3 consists of 15 residues. Germline CDR1 SGHNT, CDR2 YENEEA. The CDR3 coding sequence is TGTGCCAGCAGCTTAGGGGCAGGGGGGTTCTACGAGCAGTACTTC. Its protein is CASSLGAGGFYEQYF.

The chain joins TRBV6-6 to TRBJ1-1; TRBD1 aligns across 9 bases. V gave up 2 bases and J gave up 6 bases; unmatched junction bases: 7. The CDR3 spans 15 residues. Germline V gene data show CDR1 as MNHNY and CDR2 as SVGAGI (reference sequence). CDR3 protein: CASSYVGTGLAEAFF. The CDR3 nucleotides are TGTGCCAGCAGTTACGTGGGGACAGGGTTGGCTGAAGCTTTCTTT.

This clone appeared a single time. V is TRBV6-6 and J is TRBJ2-3; 10 bases map to TRBD2. V lost 7 bases and J lost 4; bases outside the gene matches: 5. Per the germline V gene, CDR1 is MNHNY and CDR2 is SVGAGI (reference sequence). The CDR3 has 14 residues. CDR3 loop: CASKTSGASDTQYF. The DNA of the CDR3 is TGTGCCAGCAAAACTAGCGGGGCCTCAGATACGCAGTATTTT.

This clone was recorded once. The J gene is TRBJ1-3, the V gene TRBV7-2, with 8 positions matching TRBD1. The V segment lost 5 bases and the J segment 4 bases; nucleotides outside the gene matches: 4. Germline V lookup: CDR1 SGHTA, CDR2 FQGNSA. The CDR3 has 14 amino acids. The DNA for the CDR3 is TGTGCCAGCAGCGCTCGACAGGGGGGAAACACCATATATTTT. Protein: CASSARQGGNTIYF.

The rearrangement uses TRBV29-1 and TRBJ2-7; 8 positions match TRBD1. The CDR3 totals 12 residues. V gave up 3 bases and J gave up 5 bases; unmatched junction bases: 3. CDR1 and CDR2 (germline): SQVTM, ANQGSEA. This chain's CDR3 is CSVDQGADEQYF. CDR3 nucleotides: TGCAGCGTTGATCAGGGGGCAGACGAGCAGTACTTC.

The rearrangement uses TRBV10-3 and TRBJ2-1, with 7 positions matching TRBD2. Germline V lookup: CDR1 ENHRY, CDR2 SYGVKD. Losses at the gene ends were 9 bases for V and 4 bases for J; bases not matched to a gene: 9. The CDR3 is 14 residues long. This chain's CDR3 is CAIQGRGGYNEQFF. DNA for the CDR3: TGTGCCATACAAGGGAGGGGCGGATACAATGAGCAGTTCTTC.

On this clone itself: The sample has other DNA sequences that encode this CDR3 too. This sequence joins TRBV4-3 and TRBJ2-1; no firm D call. V lost 0 bases and J lost 4, with 4 bases in between. This CDR3 is built from 13 residues. CDR1 and CDR2 (germline): LGHNA, YSLEER. The CDR3 region has the DNA TGCGCCAGCAGCCAAGAGTCTTACAATGAGCAGTTCTTC. This codes for CASSQESYNEQFF.

The chain combines TRBV11-1 with TRBJ2-5; no definite D call. Germline V gene sequence: CDR1 SGHAT, CDR2 FQDESV (reference sequence). Trimming cost V 1 base and J 3 bases, with 12 bases left between them. CDR3 length: 15 residues. The CDR3 DNA reads as TGTGCCAGCAGCTTAGGGCTGTCGTGGGAAGAGACCCAGTACTTC. Its protein product is CASSLGLSWEETQYF.